The clone carrying this T cell receptor beta chain was detected only a few times. Antigen unknown. This sample stems from a study of early T cells in non-severe SARS-CoV-2 infection. The wider study: Sequencing of unsorted whole blood was done on bulk RNA, leaving chains unpaired.

Whole-study results and caveats: In VDJdb matching, anti-spike CD8 responses were favored while private and CD4 specificities went missing.

Individual cDNA molecules carried attached unique molecular identifiers. One entry per CDR3 protein, called by TCRdb with MiXCR from the 5' RACE reads. The table includes just over 65,000 distinct CDR3 sequences, less than 15% detected once. Germline assignment: CDR1 SGDLS and CDR2 YYNGEE. V lost 2 bases, J lost 4 bases, and 9 bases lay in between. The CDR3 totals 13 residues. The chain recombines TRBV9 with TRBJ1-2; D is perhaps TRBD1 (6 bases). This clonotype was sampled from an adult who was a healthcare worker with PCR-confirmed SARS-CoV-2 infection or an uninfected control (not recorded which). The sequenced material came from whole blood. In DNA form, the CDR3 reads TGTGCCAGCAGCGTGGCGGACAGCTATGGCTACACCTTC. Translating it yields CASSVADSYGYTF.